Sequencing of this T cell receptor beta chain was carried out in a study of shared clonotypes between healthy human individuals. Notes on the study in general: Exclusively blood specimens were collected; tissue repertoires likely differ.

A word on this clone: Antigen: not known.

TCRdb keeps only in-frame clones here, not all; method: immunoSEQ multiplex PCR. The data hold about 480,000 clones, with approximately 79% observed a single time. The sequence came from a woman aged 40 to 49 in good health. Some clones in this sample may be carry-over from other donors' samples. The sample comprised PBMCs.

CDR3 bases: TGCGCCAGCAGTGTGGCGCGTTCCGGGGGGTACGAAAAACTGTTTTTT. Protein: CASSVARSGGYEKLFF. This rearrangement joins TRBV10-2 to TRBJ1-4, with a possible D match to TRBD1 (5 bases). The CDR3 is made up of 16 amino acids. Germline lookup yields CDR1 WSHSY and CDR2 SAAADI. Trimming pared 4 bases from V and 8 bases from J, leaving 20 bases between.